One TCR beta chain is described in this entry. This CDR3 spans 12 amino acids. The V end lost 6 bases, the J end lost 0 bases, and 3 bases lay between the germline ends. Original processing methods: Estimated nucleated cell counts came from reference gene primer amplification. TCRdb's table, derived via immunoSEQ multiplex PCR, lists solely in-frame clones and lacks some. V and J calls plus clone size are reproduced from that table; the DNA served to infer D and trimming. Of approximately 300,000 clones in the sample, about nine tenths were seen once. This entry is derived from a study of blood T cell repertoires in COVID-19.

Material: PBMCs or T cells enriched from blood (not recorded which). This TCR came from a woman between 18 and 29 years old who had recovered from COVID-19. The chain carries TRBV12-3 or TRBV12-4 and TRBJ1-3; D unresolved. This chain's CDR3 is CASSLSGNTIYF. The CDR3 region has the DNA TGTGCCAGCAGCCTCTCTGGAAACACCATATATTTT.